This TCR beta chain was identified during a study of cytomegalovirus exposure and HLA in healthy donors. General study results and limits: Investigators reported 150 to 200 TCR beta chains as tied to cytomegalovirus. Certain sequence variants were highly shared and formed a cluster, and this cluster was likely a sequencing artifact. Researchers left out some V segments, among them TRBV6-2 and TRBV6-3, as indistinguishable.

The J segment lost 6 bases and the V segment lost 7 bases, leaving 6 bases of the junction unmatched. Per germline, CDR1 SNHLY and CDR2 FYNNEI. The CDR3 is made up of 13 amino acids. The PCR ran on 60 Vbeta and 13 Jbeta primers. The repertoire was sequenced with immunoSEQ multiplex PCR; TCRdb's copy has only in-frame clones and lacks some. This sample carries over 35,000 clones, roughly half of them seen once, and the ten largest clones take about 12%. On this clone itself: Its specificity is not known.

V is TRBV2 and J is TRBJ1-1; 9 nucleotides match TRBD1. This receptor was identified in a human donor in good health. The material sequenced was PBMCs. The CDR3 region is CASTGQGFPEAFF. In DNA form, the CDR3 reads TGTGCCAGCACAGGACAGGGGTTCCCTGAAGCTTTCTTT.